This TCR beta chain comes out of a study of blood T cell repertoires in COVID-19. Participants were placed into cohorts based on the clinical history they reported. Some clones are missing from TCRdb's copy, which holds only in-frame ones; the method was immunoSEQ multiplex PCR. The data show roughly 500,000 clones, roughly 90% seen once. The sample was PBMCs or T cells enriched from blood (not recorded which). This TCR was recovered from a woman in her thirties or forties who had recovered from COVID-19.

CDR3 sequence reads: CASSSSGIGADTQYF. The CDR3 nucleotides read TGTGCCAGCAGCTCTAGCGGGATCGGTGCAGATACGCAGTATTTT. The chain is built from TRBV5-4 and TRBJ2-3; 9 bases agree with TRBD2. V shed 3 bases, J shed 4 bases, and the junction held 6 bases outside the gene matches. The germline V gene encodes CDR1 SGHNT and CDR2 YYREEE (reference sequence). This CDR3 contains 15 residues.